The 30 T cell receptor beta chains below were found in one sample sequenced in a study of Graves' ophthalmopathy and Graves' hyperthyroidism (dated by TCRdb to 2016 to 2018). These reads were obtained on an Illumina HiSeq 2000. For repertoire sequencing, the TCR beta CDR3 regions were amplified from RNA transcripts. HTBI primers and the Qiagen OneStep RT-PCR kit were used in a first-round RT-PCR, which was followed by a second-round multiplex PCR, size selection and purification. TCRdb trimmed public reads at Q25 via fastp, called clones via MiXCR and kept in-frame beta chains. When rows share a CDR3 protein, they turn into one entry using the most common DNA and genes. The sample includes roughly 500,000 distinct CDR3 sequences, with about an eighth observed a single time. The top ten clones comprise 9.8% of the sample. Sequencing used blood. Source of these receptors: a woman in her twenties or thirties with Graves' ophthalmopathy. Donor details come from another sample of the same person, matched by shared clones.

The chain couples TRBV7-2 to TRBJ1-5, with a weak D call TRBD1 (5 bases). The CDR3 is made up of 12 amino acids. The V end lost 11 bases, the J end lost 2 bases, and 10 bases lay between the germline ends. Looked up from germline, CDR1 is SGHTA and CDR2 is FQGNSA. The CDR3 sequence is CAAGGGNQPQHF. In DNA form, the CDR3 reads TGTGCCGCTGGGGGGGGCAATCAGCCCCAGCATTTT.

Ten or more counts support this clonotype. The rearrangement links TRBV4-1 to TRBJ1-6; no reliable D call. The CDR3 spans 14 residues. The V and J ends lost 0 bases and 11 bases respectively, with 11 bases between them. The germline V gene has CDR1 MGHRA and CDR2 YSYEKL. In DNA, the CDR3 is TGCGCCAGCAGCCAAGACGCCATAGTTACACCCCTCCACTTT. Translating it yields CASSQDAIVTPLHF.

This clonotype has at least ten counts. This chain uses TRBV6-1 with TRBJ1-6, with D hard to call. This CDR3 is built from 15 residues. Germline V gene sequence: CDR1 MNHNS, CDR2 SASEGT. Trimming pared 5 bases from V and 4 bases from J, leaving 12 bases between. Written as DNA, the CDR3 is TGTGCCAGCAGTCGAGCGGTCCAGTATAATTCACCCCTCCACTTT. Translating gives CASSRAVQYNSPLHF.

This clonotype was seen repeatedly, ten times or more. The chain's CDR3 is CASSLGEGFEAFF. In DNA form, the CDR3 reads TGTGCCAGCAGTTTGGGGGAGGGGTTTGAAGCTTTCTTT. The J gene is TRBJ1-1, the V gene TRBV12-3 or TRBV12-4; tentative D call: TRBD1 (5 bases). V dropped 3 bases and J dropped 7 bases, with 12 bases sitting between them. The CDR3 is 13 amino acids.

This chain links TRBV19 with TRBJ2-3; the match to TRBD1 covers 7 bases. This CDR3 comprises 14 residues. V lost 3 bases and J lost 2; bases outside the gene matches: 2. The germline V gene encodes CDR1 LNHDA and CDR2 SQIVND (reference sequence). Here the CDR3 DNA reads TGTGCCAGTAGTATCAGGGGGTACACAGATACGCAGTATTTT. As protein: CASSIRGYTDTQYF.

This CDR3 is CASSRPGYQETQYF. The CDR3 DNA is TGTGCCAGCAGCCGGCCAGGGTACCAAGAGACCCAGTACTTC. The chain uses TRBV3-1 and TRBJ2-5, with a tentative D call TRBD1 (5 bases). This CDR3 spans 14 amino acids. Germline V lookup: CDR1 LGHDT, CDR2 YNNKEL (reference sequence). V shed 4 bases and J shed 0 bases, with 9 bases lying between them.

This clonotype was seen at least ten times. The CDR3 DNA follows: TGTGCCAGCAGCCCTCGGACCCATCCCTACGAGCAGTACTTC. Protein sequence: CASSPRTHPYEQYF. This chain links TRBV7-9 with TRBJ2-7; no clear D. The CDR3 is 14 residues long. Germline V CDR1 and CDR2: SEHNR, FQNEAQ (reference sequence). With 5 bases removed from V and 2 bases from J, the gap between germline ends came to 13 bases.

In this sample, this clonotype turned up many times. The CDR3 region is CSVRFQETQYF. The CDR3 DNA follows: TGCAGCGTACGGTTCCAAGAGACCCAGTACTTC. The gene calls are TRBV29-1 and TRBJ2-5; D remains unclear. CDR3 length: 11 amino acids. In germline, CDR1 is SQVTM, CDR2 ANQGSEA. Trimming stripped 6 bases from V and 1 base from J, with 6 bases between.

This clonotype was found many times. This sequence joins TRBV2 and TRBJ2-7; D might be TRBD2 (5 bases). The CDR3 has 14 residues. Per the germline V gene, CDR1 is SNHLY and CDR2 is FYNNEI. Trimming shortened V by 4 bases and J by 5 bases, and 15 bases separated the two germline ends. In nucleotides, the CDR3 is TGTGCCAGCAGTGGAAGACAAGGGCGGGACGAGCAGTACTTC. It encodes CASSGRQGRDEQYF.

The chain recombines TRBV11-2 with TRBJ1-5; no definite D call. The closer fit of TRBJ2-3 to the DNA end suggests the J call may be wrong. CDR3 length equals 12 residues. Germline loops: CDR1 SGHAT, CDR2 FQNNGV. The CDR3 nucleotides read TGTGCCAGCAGCTTAGGGGGTCAGCCCCAGTATTTT. Translation: CASSLGGQPQYF.

This clonotype is labeled medium-sized. The chain uses TRBV7-2 and TRBJ2-7, with unresolved D. The germline gives CDR1 SGHTA, CDR2 FQGNSA. Trimming stripped 4 bases from V and 0 bases from J, with 4 bases between. The CDR3 covers 12 residues. CDR3 coding DNA: TGTGCCAGCAGCTCGCACTCCTACGAGCAGTACTTC. Translating gives CASSSHSYEQYF.

The chain links TRBV20-1 to TRBJ2-5; the D is unclear. Germline assignment: CDR1 DFQATT and CDR2 SNEGSKA (reference sequence). The V end was cut by 3 bases, the J end by 7 bases, with 12 bases between. There are 12 residues in the CDR3. The CDR3 DNA reads TGCAGTGCTAGGACTGGAAAGGGGACCCAGTACTTC. Translated, it gives CSARTGKGTQYF.

This clonotype was counted at least ten times. The rearrangement joins TRBV15 to TRBJ1-3; unclear D gene. The CDR3 is 16 amino acids. V was clipped by 1 base and J by 0 bases, with 10 bases between them. From germline, CDR1 is LNHNV and CDR2 YYDKDF (reference sequence). The CDR3 coding sequence is TGTGCCACCAGCAGAGCCCACAGCCTCTCTGGAAACACCATATATTTT. Translated: CATSRAHSLSGNTIYF.

Many counts were recorded for this clonotype. This chain joins TRBV28 and TRBJ1-1; 9 bases match TRBD1. V dropped 5 bases and J dropped 10; count of bases not matched to a gene: 14. The CDR3 has 15 residues. Per germline, CDR1 MDHEN and CDR2 SYDVKM. The CDR3 is CASSPSGQGTGGAFF. The CDR3 nucleotides read TGTGCCAGCAGTCCTTCGGGACAGGGAACGGGAGGAGCTTTCTTT.

This clonotype has a count of ten or more. This chain connects TRBV5-1 to TRBJ1-6; 9 nucleotides line up with TRBD1. CDR3 length: 16 amino acids. In germline, CDR1 is SGHRS, CDR2 YFSETQ. With 3 bases clipped from V and 7 bases from J, the junction kept 8 bases outside the gene matches. The CDR3, as DNA: TGCGCCAGCAGCTCGGGGGCCGGGACAGGGAATTCACCCCTCCACTTT. As protein: CASSSGAGTGNSPLHF.

This clonotype was seen many times. The chain combines TRBV28 with TRBJ1-2; D possibly corresponds to TRBD1 (5 bases). The CDR3 covers 11 residues. V lost 9 bases and J lost 6, with 11 bases in between. CDR1 and CDR2 (germline): MDHEN, SYDVKM. The CDR3 DNA is TGTGCCAGTGACAGTCGAAATGGCTACACCTTC. As protein: CASDSRNGYTF.

A few counts support this clonotype. V is TRBV24-1 and J is TRBJ1-2; D gene unclear. CDR3 length: 10 residues. Germline values: CDR1 KGHDR, CDR2 SFDVKD. V gave up 6 bases and J gave up 2 bases, with 0 bases separating them. This CDR3 is CATSNYGYTF. For the CDR3, the DNA is TGTGCCACCAGTAACTATGGCTACACCTTC.

This clonotype has more than one count but fewer than ten. V is TRBV29-1 and J is TRBJ2-7, with D unresolved. Trimming cost V 7 bases and J 0 bases, with 16 bases left between them. The germline gives CDR1 SQVTM, CDR2 ANQGSEA. The CDR3 has 14 residues. The CDR3 DNA is TGCAGCGCCACCTCGATGGAAAGCTCCTACGAGCAGTACTTC. As protein: CSATSMESSYEQYF.

This clonotype showed up just a few times. CDR3 nucleotide sequence: TGTGCCTGGAGCGCAAGGCAGGGGACGAACACCGGGGAGCTGTTTTTT. This sequence encodes CAWSARQGTNTGELFF. V gene TRBV30 combines with J gene TRBJ2-2; possible D gene TRBD1, 6 bases. Between the trimmed V and J ends, which lost 3 bases and 0 bases, there was a span of 14 bases. Germline loops: CDR1 GTSNPN, CDR2 SVGIG (reference sequence). This CDR3 comprises 16 residues.

This clonotype was observed many times. The gene calls are TRBV20-1 and TRBJ2-7; D ambiguous. The CDR3 spans 15 residues. The germline V gene encodes CDR1 DFQATT and CDR2 SNEGSKA (reference sequence). Trimming stripped 5 bases from V and 4 bases from J, with 21 bases between. The CDR3 DNA sequence: TGCAGTGCTCCCCCCGGTAGTGCCCGCTTGTACGAGCAGTACTTC. Translation: CSAPPGSARLYEQYF.

This clonotype was seen many times. The V call is TRBV19, the J call TRBJ1-1, with D hard to call. This CDR3 spans 15 amino acids. V was cut by 5 bases and J by 2 bases, with 15 bases left in between. CDR1 is LNHDA and CDR2 is SQIVND in the germline V gene (reference sequence). The CDR3 spells CASSAPTKRNTEAFF. CDR3 DNA sequence: TGTGCCAGTAGTGCTCCTACTAAGAGAAACACTGAAGCTTTCTTT.

This clonotype appeared many times. This chain connects TRBV27 to TRBJ2-2, with D perhaps TRBD1 (6 bases). The length of the CDR3 is 17 residues. Trimming shortened V by 7 bases and J by 4 bases, and 22 bases separated the two germline ends. Germline lookup yields CDR1 MNHEY and CDR2 SMNVEV (reference sequence). The CDR3 is CASTFLTAGTITGELFF. The CDR3 region has the DNA TGTGCCAGCACCTTTCTTACTGCCGGGACAATCACCGGGGAGCTGTTTTTT.

The chain couples TRBV5-1 to TRBJ1-1; no firm D call. CDR1 SGHRS and CDR2 YFSETQ come from the germline V gene. Trimming shortened V by 0 bases and J by 3 bases, and 12 bases separated the two germline ends. The CDR3 sequence is 15 residues long. CDR3 DNA sequence: TGCGCCAGCAGCTTGGTCGGGGTGGAGGACACTGAAGCTTTCTTT. Translating it yields CASSLVGVEDTEAFF.

Remarks on this clonotype: Just one base apart from a much larger clone, this may be a read error. V and J are TRBV6-1 and TRBJ1-1; tentatively, D is TRBD1 (6 bases). V gave up 3 bases and J gave up 6 bases, with 11 bases separating them. Germline lookup yields CDR1 MNHNS and CDR2 SASEGT. This CDR3 is 13 amino acids long. CDR3 in amino acids: CASSDGRGSEAFF. The CDR3 nucleotides read TGTGCCAGCAGTGACGGCAGGGGCTCTGAAGCTTTCTTT.

This clonotype occurred a few times. The rearrangement joins TRBV29-1 to TRBJ1-4, with D perhaps matching TRBD1 (6 bases). The ends were cut back, 6 bases at V and 0 bases at J, with 11 bases in the middle. Germline V gene data show CDR1 as SQVTM and CDR2 as ANQGSEA. The CDR3 sequence is 14 residues long. For the CDR3, the DNA is TGCAGCGTGGGGGCTGGGCCAACTAATGAAAAACTGTTTTTT. Translating it yields CSVGAGPTNEKLFF.

This clonotype was detected ten times or more. V and J are TRBV4-1 and TRBJ2-7, with 9 positions matching TRBD1. V trimming: 4 bases; J trimming: 4 bases; junction bases outside the gene matches: 8. Germline assignment: CDR1 MGHRA and CDR2 YSYEKL. The CDR3 spans 15 residues. The CDR3 loop is CASSLSDRGEYEQYF. CDR3 DNA: TGCGCCAGCAGCCTCTCGGACAGGGGTGAATACGAGCAGTACTTC.

The chain employs TRBV9 and TRBJ1-3, with no clear D. Trimming shortened V by 4 bases and J by 0 bases, and 11 bases separated the two germline ends. This CDR3 has 15 amino acids. Looked up from germline, CDR1 is SGDLS and CDR2 is YYNGEE. As DNA, the CDR3 is TGTGCCAGCAGCCGGACCCCCGCCTCTGGAAACACCATATATTTT. It translates to CASSRTPASGNTIYF.

This clonotype was seen ten or more times. At one end the junction does not follow the germline gene, possibly because of a read error. This chain uses TRBV20-1 with TRBJ1-2; D possibly corresponds to TRBD1 (5 bases). The germline V gene has CDR1 DFQATT and CDR2 SNEGSKA (reference sequence). The length of the CDR3 is 15 residues. The CDR3 DNA sequence: TGCAGTGCTAGAGTTGGCGGGACGGCTAATTATGGCTACACCTTC. As protein: CSARVGGTANYGYTF.

This clonotype appeared many times. The chain is built from TRBV2 and TRBJ2-7, with D unclear. V gave up 6 bases and J gave up 3 bases, with 3 bases separating them. CDR1 is SNHLY, CDR2 FYNNEI, per germline. This CDR3 has 10 residues. The CDR3 region is CASRYYEQYF. The CDR3 DNA reads as TGTGCCAGCAGATACTACGAGCAGTACTTC.

V is TRBV18 and J is TRBJ2-5, with a tentative D call TRBD1 (5 bases). This CDR3 is 15 amino acids long. The V gene's germline CDR1 is KGHSH and CDR2 LQKENI. The ends were cut back, 0 bases at V and 1 base at J, with 9 bases in the middle. The CDR3 loop reads CASSPPQGIQETQYF. The CDR3 bases are TGTGCCAGCTCACCACCGCAGGGTATCCAAGAGACCCAGTACTTC.